One and the same sample provided the 19 T cell receptor beta chains below, sequenced in a study of T cell responses to AZD1222 COVID-19 vaccine. The assay was immunoSEQ multiplex PCR, and TCRdb's table has in-frame clones only and misses some. The repertoire includes around 100,000 clones, around 88% of them detected once, and under 8.5% sits in the top ten. Sequencing was performed on peripheral blood, taken on day 0 of AZD1222 vaccination. Receptors originate from an adult in good health.

This clone appeared a few times. This chain connects TRBV15 to TRBJ1-6; D is uncertain. There are 14 residues in the CDR3. The V and J ends lost 3 bases and 5 bases respectively, with 8 bases between them. Germline values: CDR1 LNHNV, CDR2 YYDKDF (reference sequence). This CDR3 is CATSSGTDNSPLHF. DNA of the CDR3: TGTGCCACCAGCAGTGGTACGGATAATTCACCCCTCCACTTT.

This sequence joins TRBV6-2 or TRBV6-3 and TRBJ2-1; possibly TRBD1 or TRBD2 for D (6 bases each). The germline V and J ends were trimmed by 0 bases and 8 bases, with 20 bases remaining between them. The V gene's germline CDR1 is MNHEY and CDR2 SVGEGT. This CDR3 is 17 amino acids long. This CDR3 reads CASSYSISLSGADEQFF. The CDR3, as DNA: TGTGCCAGCAGTTACTCGATTAGCTTGTCGGGGGCCGATGAGCAGTTCTTC.

The genes are TRBV11-2 and TRBJ1-3, with a possible D match to TRBD1 (5 bases). The V gene lost 3 bases and the J gene lost 4 bases, with 10 bases spanning the gap. CDR1 and CDR2 from the germline V gene are SGHAT and FQNNGV. There are 14 residues in the CDR3. CDR3 in amino acids: CASSLGPAGNTIYF. The DNA for the CDR3 is TGTGCCAGCAGCTTGGGGCCAGCGGGAAACACCATATATTTT.

The chain has TRBV10-3 and TRBJ1-1; no firm D call. The CDR3 has 15 residues. Germline CDR1 reads ENHRY; CDR2 reads SYGVKD. V lost 0 bases and J lost 2, with 10 bases in between. The CDR3 is CAISESTRLNTEAFF. CDR3 nucleotides: TGTGCCATCAGTGAGTCGACTCGCCTAAACACTGAAGCTTTCTTT.

The chain links TRBV28 to TRBJ2-7; possible D gene TRBD2, 5 bases. The germline V and J ends were trimmed by 8 bases and 7 bases, with 27 bases remaining between them. Germline V gene lookup returns CDR1 MDHEN and CDR2 SYDVKM. The CDR3 runs 16 residues. The CDR3 bases are TGTGCCAGCGGAGGTATGGGTAGGTCAGGTCCTGGAGAGCAGTACTTC. It encodes CASGGMGRSGPGEQYF.

The V call is TRBV7-2, the J call TRBJ1-1, with D possibly being TRBD1 (5 bases). Trimming removed 3 bases from V and 3 bases from J, with 8 bases in between. CDR3 length: 13 amino acids. Per the germline V gene, CDR1 is SGHTA and CDR2 is FQGNSA. CDR3 sequence (DNA): TGTGCCAGCAGCTTCGGACAAGACACTGAAGCTTTCTTT. This codes for CASSFGQDTEAFF.

This clone occurred a few times. J is TRBJ2-7 and V is TRBV4-1; TRBD2 is a possible D gene (5 bases). This CDR3 spans 15 amino acids. Germline V CDR1 and CDR2: MGHRA, YSYEKL. Trimming took 4 bases from V and 1 from J, leaving 14 bases between them. This CDR3 is CASSPLGGTSYEQYF. CDR3 nucleotide sequence: TGCGCCAGCAGCCCCCTCGGAGGAACTTCCTACGAGCAGTACTTC.

This rearrangement joins TRBV28 to TRBJ2-4, with D uncertain. This CDR3 comprises 15 residues. V was trimmed by 2 bases and J by 0 bases, leaving 8 bases between them. The germline CDR1 and CDR2 sequences are MDHEN and SYDVKM. CDR3 sequence: CASSLGQLAKNIQYF. The CDR3 DNA reads as TGTGCCAGCAGTTTAGGCCAGCTAGCCAAAAACATTCAGTACTTC.

This clone has a handful of counts. The CDR3 loop is CASSGQTRTENTGELFF. DNA for the CDR3: TGTGCCAGCAGCGGGCAAACTAGGACAGAGAACACCGGGGAGCTGTTTTTT. This chain connects TRBV9 to TRBJ2-2, with D perhaps matching TRBD1 (6 bases). V was clipped by 3 bases and J by 1 base, with 16 bases between them. CDR1 and CDR2 from the germline V gene are SGDLS and YYNGEE. This CDR3 is built from 17 residues. Drawing the rest from reference TRBV9 and TRBJ2-2, the complete variable domain is DSGVTQTPKHLITATGQRVTLRCSPRSGDLSVYWYQQSLDQGLQFLIQYYNGEERAKGNILERFSAQQFPDLHSELNLSSLELGDSALYFCASSGQTRTENTGELFFGEGSRLTVL.

This clone was picked up one time. This chain uses TRBV3-1 (or the pseudogene TRBV3-2) with TRBJ1-2; possibly TRBD1 for D (6 bases). The CDR3 spans 21 residues. Trimming stripped 0 bases from V and 4 bases from J, with 30 bases between. Germline loops: CDR1 LGHDT, CDR2 YNNKEL (reference sequence). CDR3 loop: CASSQDRSFYRACRRGYGYTF. The CDR3 DNA reads TGTGCCAGCAGCCAAGATCGGTCCTTTTACAGGGCCTGTCGAAGGGGCTATGGCTACACCTTC.

V is TRBV7-2 and J is TRBJ1-6; 10 nucleotides align to TRBD1. The germline gives CDR1 SGHTA, CDR2 FQGNSA. CDR3 length: 18 amino acids. J lost 0 bases, V lost 6 bases, and 8 bases had no gene match. CDR3 sequence (DNA): TGTGCCAGCAGACGACAGGGGGCGATGAGCTCCTATAATTCACCCCTCCACTTT. Protein: CASRRQGAMSSYNSPLHF.

The chain combines TRBV5-1 with TRBJ2-5; D is possibly TRBD1 (5 bases). This CDR3 has 13 amino acids. Looked up from germline, CDR1 is SGHRS and CDR2 is YFSETQ. Trimming cost V 6 bases and J 0 bases, with 9 bases left between them. CDR3 sequence: CASTQTDQETQYF. The CDR3 DNA sequence: TGCGCCAGCACCCAGACAGACCAAGAGACCCAGTACTTC.

This sequence joins TRBV28 and TRBJ1-5; D not resolved. Germline CDR1 MDHEN, CDR2 SYDVKM. This CDR3 comprises 11 residues. V gave up 5 bases and J gave up 5 bases, with 4 bases separating them. The CDR3: CASSLHQPQHF. The CDR3 bases are TGTGCCAGCAGTCTACATCAGCCCCAGCATTTT. The full variable domain, rest sourced from reference TRBV28 and TRBJ1-5, is DVKVTQSSRYLVKRTGEKVFLECVQDMDHENMFWYRQDPGLGLRLIYFSYDVKMKEKGDIPEGYSVSREKKERFSLILESASTNQTSMYLCASSLHQPQHFGDGTRLSIL.

The J gene is TRBJ2-7, the V gene TRBV11-1; D possibly corresponds to TRBD1 (6 bases). Trimming took off 3 bases at V and 1 base at J, with 10 bases between the two ends. Germline V gives CDR1 SGHAT, CDR2 FQDESV (reference sequence). The CDR3 runs 14 residues. This chain's CDR3 is CASSFPGTSYEQYF. The CDR3 nucleotides are TGTGCCAGCAGCTTCCCAGGGACATCCTACGAGCAGTACTTC.

V and J are TRBV7-9 and TRBJ1-2; the match to TRBD1 covers 9 bases. In germline, CDR1 is SEHNR, CDR2 FQNEAQ (reference sequence). This CDR3 is built from 16 residues. V dropped 1 base and J dropped 4; count of bases not matched to a gene: 7. The CDR3 loop reads CASSLGTGTGRYGYTF. DNA for the CDR3: TGTGCCAGCAGCTTAGGGACCGGGACAGGGCGCTATGGCTACACCTTC. Full variable domain (missing parts from reference TRBV7-9 and TRBJ1-2): DTGVSQNPRHKITKRGQNVTFRCDPISEHNRLYWYRQTLGQGPEFLTYFQNEAQLEKSRLLSDRFSAERPKGSFSTLEIQRTEQGDSAMYLCASSLGTGTGRYGYTFGSGTRLTVV.

The chain combines TRBV28 with TRBJ1-1, with TRBD1 identical over 9 bases. This CDR3 comprises 17 residues. V lost 10 bases to trimming and J lost 0 bases; unmatched junction nucleotides: 15. Germline CDR1 reads MDHEN; CDR2 reads SYDVKM. The CDR3 sequence: CATPPRTGEGMNTEAFF. The DNA of the CDR3 is TGTGCCACTCCCCCGAGGACAGGGGAGGGGATGAACACTGAAGCTTTCTTT.

The chain recombines TRBV28 with TRBJ1-5, with 7 bases aligning to TRBD1. V trimming: 6 bases; J trimming: 4 bases; junction bases outside the gene matches: 6. CDR3 length: 14 amino acids. The germline V gene encodes CDR1 MDHEN and CDR2 SYDVKM. CDR3 protein: CASSVDRENQPQHF. DNA for the CDR3: TGTGCCAGCAGCGTTGACAGGGAAAATCAGCCCCAGCATTTT.

The chain recombines TRBV7-2 with TRBJ1-6; no clear D gene. Trimming shortened V by 2 bases and J by 0 bases, and 8 bases separated the two germline ends. Germline CDR1 SGHTA, CDR2 FQGNSA. The CDR3 spans 16 residues. CDR3 in DNA: TGTGCCAGCAGCTTATATCCGAGCTCCTATAATTCACCCCTCCACTTT. The encoded protein is CASSLYPSSYNSPLHF.

The rearrangement links TRBV5-1 to TRBJ2-2, with D possibly being TRBD1 or TRBD2 (6 bases each). The CDR3 runs to 17 residues. V was trimmed by 4 bases and J by 7 bases, leaving 23 bases between them. Germline V CDR1 and CDR2: SGHRS, YFSETQ. The CDR3 loop reads CASSRGLQGWQDGELFF. DNA for the CDR3: TGCGCCAGCAGCCGGGGGCTACAGGGATGGCAGGACGGGGAGCTGTTTTTT.